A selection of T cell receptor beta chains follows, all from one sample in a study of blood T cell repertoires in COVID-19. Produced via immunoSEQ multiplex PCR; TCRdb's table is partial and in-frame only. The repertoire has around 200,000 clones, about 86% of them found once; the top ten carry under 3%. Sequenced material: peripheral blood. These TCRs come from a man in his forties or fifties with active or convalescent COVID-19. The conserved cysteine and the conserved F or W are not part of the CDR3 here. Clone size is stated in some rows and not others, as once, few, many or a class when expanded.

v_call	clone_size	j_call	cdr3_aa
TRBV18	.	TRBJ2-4	ASSLRQENIQY
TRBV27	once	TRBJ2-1	ASREDRTSGRPLEF
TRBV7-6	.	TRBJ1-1	ASSIAGTDTEAF
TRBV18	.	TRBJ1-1	ASSTLTAPNTEAF
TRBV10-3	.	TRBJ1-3	AISEGWQGYENTIY
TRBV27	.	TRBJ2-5	ASSFTGWGVQETQY
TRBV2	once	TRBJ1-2	ASSGLSGRVRYGYT
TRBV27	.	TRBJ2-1	ASSPAGANGNEQF
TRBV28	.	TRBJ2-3	ASSFLSGTDTQY
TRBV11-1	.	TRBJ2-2	ASSWGGTGELF
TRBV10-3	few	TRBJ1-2	ATGAGTGGYT
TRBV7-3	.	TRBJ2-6	ASSLTRDSGANVLT
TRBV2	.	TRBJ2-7	ASRLTSAEQY
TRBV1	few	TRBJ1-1	TSSQGESGDTEAF
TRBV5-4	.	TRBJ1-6	ASSQGQEASPLH
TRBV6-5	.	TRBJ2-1	ASSYYTSTYNEQF